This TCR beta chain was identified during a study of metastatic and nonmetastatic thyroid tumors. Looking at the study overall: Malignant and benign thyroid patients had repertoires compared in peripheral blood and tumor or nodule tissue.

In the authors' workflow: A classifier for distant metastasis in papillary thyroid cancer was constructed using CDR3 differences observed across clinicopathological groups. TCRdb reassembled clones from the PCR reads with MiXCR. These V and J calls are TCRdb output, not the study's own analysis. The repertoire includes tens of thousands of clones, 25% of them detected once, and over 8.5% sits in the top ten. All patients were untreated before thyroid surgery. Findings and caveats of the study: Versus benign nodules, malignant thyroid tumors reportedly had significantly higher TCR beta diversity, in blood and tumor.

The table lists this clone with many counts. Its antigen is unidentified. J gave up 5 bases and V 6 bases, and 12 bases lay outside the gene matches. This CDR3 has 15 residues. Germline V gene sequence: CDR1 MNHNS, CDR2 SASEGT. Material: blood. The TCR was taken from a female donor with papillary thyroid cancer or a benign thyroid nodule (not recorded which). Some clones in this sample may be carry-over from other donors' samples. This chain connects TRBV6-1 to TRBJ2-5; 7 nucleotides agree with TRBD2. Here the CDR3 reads CASSTGEGSRETQYF. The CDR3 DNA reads TGTGCCAGCAGCACCGGGGAGGGGAGCCGGGAGACCCAGTACTTC.